This record covers a single TCR beta chain. Its antigen is unidentified. TCR alpha and TCR beta cDNA libraries with sample barcodes and UMIs came from 5'RACE using constant-segment primers. TCRdb used MiXCR to reprocess the 5' RACE reads, holding one entry per CDR3 protein. The data show fewer than 400,000 distinct CDR3 sequences, about 17% seen once. The data belong to a study of T-cell memory formation after mild COVID-19. Study-level information: The study found TCR clusters largely donor specific.

The study, taken as a whole, reports: The SARS-CoV-2 specificity of second-wave clones reaching peak at day 37 remained unverified. Several responding clones turned up in pre-infection memory, indicating that cross-reactive memory may have taken part.

This CDR3 is 14 amino acids long. Germline-derived CDR1 and CDR2 are SGHTA and FQGNSA. Deletions cut 3 bases from V and 4 bases from J, with 10 bases between. This chain joins TRBV7-2 and TRBJ1-5; a possible D gene is TRBD1 (5 bases). This TCR derives from a man aged 18 to 30 who had mild COVID-19 (a few samples of this study predate the infection). Cell type and time point are not known. Input material: PBMCs or a T cell subset sorted from them (not recorded which). CDR3 coding DNA: TGTGCCAGCAGCTTTGTCGGGGCTAATCAGCCCCAGCATTTT. This gives the protein CASSFVGANQPQHF. The whole variable domain, filled in from reference TRBV7-2 and TRBJ1-5, reads GAGVSQSPSNKVTEKGKDVELRCDPISGHTALYWYRQSLGQGLEFLIYFQGNSAPDKSGLPSDRFSAERTGGSVSTLTIQRTQQEDSAVYLCASSFVGANQPQHFGDGTRLSIL.